This T cell receptor beta chain was observed in a study of T cell responses to AZD1222 COVID-19 vaccine. Study-level results: With dominance at 160-218 and 743-854, vaccine-associated CD4 TCRs spanned spike. A mostly white British donor set with more females was recruited, and clonal diversity was possibly underestimated. Baseline seropositives among AZD1222 recipients totaled only 5 to 7.

This CDR3 spans 15 amino acids. Germline assignment: CDR1 SGHDN and CDR2 FVKESK. The V end was cut by 0 bases, the J end by 4 bases, with 7 bases between. In the case of this clone: Its antigen is unknown.

The method was immunoSEQ multiplex PCR; TCRdb's version includes in-frame clones alone and lacks a portion of them. The sample yields approximately 150,000 clones, 90% to 95% seen once. This rearrangement joins TRBV14 to TRBJ2-6; no reliable D call. This TCR derives from an adult in good health. The material sequenced was peripheral blood, taken on day 0 of AZD1222 vaccination. Written as DNA, the CDR3 is TGTGCCAGCAGCCAAGATAATCGGGGGGCCAACGTCCTGACTTTC. It encodes CASSQDNRGANVLTF.